This TCR beta chain was found in a study of response to subunit inactivated influenza vaccine. Trimming removed 3 bases from V and 4 bases from J; junction bases left unmatched: 5. The CDR3 loop spans 15 amino acids. One entry per CDR3 protein results from TCRdb running MiXCR on the RT-PCR reads. Among fewer than 600,000 distinct CDR3 sequences listed, around 7.9% were seen once. General study results and limits: Seasonal influenza vaccination, on each occasion, was suggested by the authors to recruit few new T cells.

This clonotype was found a few times. As yet, its antigen is unknown. The TCR sequence derives from a man between 50 and 69 years old who received an inactivated influenza vaccine. Source: PBMCs from blood, taken around 25 months after vaccination. The chain joins TRBV12-3 or TRBV12-4 to TRBJ1-1; the match to TRBD1 covers 10 bases. CDR3 loop: CASSFQGQGSTEAFF. The CDR3 nucleotides read TGTGCCAGCAGTTTTCAGGGACAGGGGAGCACTGAAGCTTTCTTT.